This is a list of T cell receptor beta chains from one sample in a study of OX40 agonist ivuxolimab in advanced cancers. TCRdb's table, derived via immunoSEQ multiplex PCR, lists solely in-frame clones and lacks some. This sample has about 100,000 clones, with 90% found just once. This specimen consisted of CD4+ or CD8+ T cells sorted from blood, obtained in a trial of the OX40 agonist ivuxolimab. These receptors came from an adult with an advanced solid tumor such as melanoma, head and neck, liver or kidney cancer. Both conserved end residues are part of each CDR3. D genes are given only for firm matches. Size is omitted from some rows. Given values are once, few, many or a class for expanded clones.

abundance: NA; v_gene: TRBV5-4; j_gene: TRBJ1-1; d_gene: NA; CDR3nt: TGTGCCAGCAGCCCAATTCAGGGCTACACTGAAGCTTTCTTT; CDR3aa: CASSPIQGYTEAFF
abundance: few; v_gene: TRBV6-6; j_gene: TRBJ1-2; d_gene: TRBD1; CDR3nt: TGTGCCAGCAGGCGGACAGGGGATAACTATGGCTACACCTTC; CDR3aa: CASRRTGDNYGYTF
abundance: once; v_gene: TRBV5-6; j_gene: TRBJ2-5; d_gene: TRBD2; CDR3nt: TGTGCCAGCAGCTTGGCCTTTTCCAGCGGGAAGGAAGAGACCCAGTACTTC; CDR3aa: CASSLAFSSGKEETQYF
abundance: NA; v_gene: TRBV5-5; j_gene: TRBJ2-5; d_gene: NA; CDR3nt: TGTGCCAGCATCTTGGGGCTAGCGCTAGAGACCCAGTACTTC; CDR3aa: CASILGLALETQYF
abundance: once; v_gene: TRBV6-5; j_gene: TRBJ2-7; d_gene: TRBD2; CDR3nt: TGTGCCAGCAGTTACTCGATGGGACTAGTCGTCGAGCAGTACTTC; CDR3aa: CASSYSMGLVVEQYF
abundance: NA; v_gene: TRBV11-3; j_gene: TRBJ1-1; d_gene: NA; CDR3nt: TGTGCCAGCAGCCCTACACGGAACACTGAAGCTTTCTTT; CDR3aa: CASSPTRNTEAFF
abundance: NA; v_gene: TRBV19; j_gene: TRBJ1-5; d_gene: NA; CDR3nt: TGTGCCAGTAGTATAGAAAGACAGCCTTATCAGCCCCAGCATTTT; CDR3aa: CASSIERQPYQPQHF
abundance: NA; v_gene: TRBV4-1; j_gene: TRBJ1-3; d_gene: NA; CDR3nt: TGCGCCAGCAGCCAAGATACAGGGAGATTGGACACCATATATTTT; CDR3aa: CASSQDTGRLDTIYF
abundance: NA; v_gene: TRBV11-2; j_gene: TRBJ1-3; d_gene: TRBD1; CDR3nt: TGTGCCAGCAGCTTCCTCCAGGGGGCTGGTGGAAACACCATATATTTT; CDR3aa: CASSFLQGAGGNTIYF
abundance: once; v_gene: TRBV5-8; j_gene: TRBJ2-7; d_gene: NA; CDR3nt: TGTGCCAGCAGCGGGGGGGGCCATACCTACGAGCAGTACTTC; CDR3aa: CASSGGGHTYEQYF
abundance: NA; v_gene: TRBV7-2; j_gene: TRBJ1-6; d_gene: TRBD1; CDR3nt: TGTGCCGTCGGTACAGGGGCTAATTCACCCCTCCACTTT; CDR3aa: CAVGTGANSPLHF
abundance: NA; v_gene: TRBV19; j_gene: TRBJ1-1; d_gene: NA; CDR3nt: TGTGCCAGCGGAGATTCTAACACTGAAGCTTTCTTT; CDR3aa: CASGDSNTEAFF
abundance: NA; v_gene: TRBV25-1; j_gene: TRBJ2-5; d_gene: NA; CDR3nt: TGTGCCAGTCACAGCAACAGGGGAGGGGGAGAGACCCAGTACTTC; CDR3aa: CASHSNRGGGETQYF
abundance: once; v_gene: TRBV7-9; j_gene: TRBJ2-1; d_gene: TRBD2; CDR3nt: TGTGCCAGCAGCCCCACCCGGGGGGGCGGAAACAATGAGCAGTTCTTC; CDR3aa: CASSPTRGGGNNEQFF
abundance: NA; v_gene: TRBV18; j_gene: TRBJ2-7; d_gene: NA; CDR3nt: TGTGCCAGCTCATCGGGACACGATGCTACCTACGAGCAGTACTTC; CDR3aa: CASSSGHDATYEQYF
abundance: NA; v_gene: TRBV9; j_gene: TRBJ2-3; d_gene: NA; CDR3nt: TGTGCCAGCAGCGTAGGCGGAGGGCCAAGCACAGATACGCAGTATTTT; CDR3aa: CASSVGGGPSTDTQYF
abundance: NA; v_gene: TRBV7-9; j_gene: TRBJ1-1; d_gene: NA; CDR3nt: TGTGCCAGCAGCTTAGAAGTGAACACTGAAGCTTTCTTT; CDR3aa: CASSLEVNTEAFF
abundance: NA; v_gene: TRBV11-1; j_gene: TRBJ2-7; d_gene: NA; CDR3nt: TGTGCCAGCAGCTTCGGGGGCCGGACCGAGCAGTACTTC; CDR3aa: CASSFGGRTEQYF
abundance: NA; v_gene: TRBV9; j_gene: TRBJ2-1; d_gene: TRBD2; CDR3nt: TGTGCCAGCAGCGTAGCTTTAAGACCGGGAGGGGATAGTAATGAGCAGTTCTTC; CDR3aa: CASSVALRPGGDSNEQFF
abundance: once; v_gene: TRBV4-2; j_gene: TRBJ2-3; d_gene: TRBD2; CDR3nt: TGTGCCAGCAGCCAAGAAACGAGCGGGAGGGCCGGAGATACGCAGTATTTT; CDR3aa: CASSQETSGRAGDTQYF
abundance: NA; v_gene: TRBV18; j_gene: TRBJ2-7; d_gene: TRBD2; CDR3nt: TGTGCCAGCTCATCTCTAGCGGGAGGCGCCTACGAGCAGTACTTC; CDR3aa: CASSSLAGGAYEQYF
abundance: NA; v_gene: TRBV13; j_gene: TRBJ2-5; d_gene: TRBD2; CDR3nt: TGTGCCAGCAGCTTGACTAGCGGGAACCAAGAGACCCAGTACTTC; CDR3aa: CASSLTSGNQETQYF
abundance: NA; v_gene: TRBV2; j_gene: TRBJ2-7; d_gene: TRBD2; CDR3nt: TGTGCCGGGGGGGGATCGCGATACGAGCAGTACTTC; CDR3aa: CAGGGSRYEQYF
abundance: NA; v_gene: TRBV5-6; j_gene: TRBJ2-7; d_gene: NA; CDR3nt: TGTGCCAGCAGCTTGGTTGTGGCAACCCCTTCCGAGCAGTACTTC; CDR3aa: CASSLVVATPSEQYF
abundance: NA; v_gene: TRBV6-1; j_gene: TRBJ1-5; d_gene: NA; CDR3nt: TGTGCCAGCAGTGGGCAGGGAGCATACCAGCCCCAGCATTTT; CDR3aa: CASSGQGAYQPQHF
abundance: NA; v_gene: TRBV10-3; j_gene: TRBJ1-2; d_gene: TRBD1; CDR3nt: TGTGCCATCTCGGGACAGGAAACCTCTAACTATGGCTACACCTTC; CDR3aa: CAISGQETSNYGYTF
abundance: NA; v_gene: TRBV5-1; j_gene: TRBJ2-3; d_gene: NA; CDR3nt: TGCGCCAGCAGCTTGGATCCGGGAAGCACAGATACGCAGTATTTT; CDR3aa: CASSLDPGSTDTQYF
abundance: NA; v_gene: TRBV7-2; j_gene: TRBJ2-1; d_gene: TRBD2; CDR3nt: TGTGCCAGCAGCTTATCCGCAGCGGGAGGGTTCAATGAGCAGTTCTTC; CDR3aa: CASSLSAAGGFNEQFF
abundance: NA; v_gene: TRBV5-1; j_gene: TRBJ2-3; d_gene: NA; CDR3nt: TGCGCCAGCAGCTTGGAAGGGTCTGGGGCAGATACGCAGTATTTT; CDR3aa: CASSLEGSGADTQYF
abundance: NA; v_gene: TRBV4-2; j_gene: TRBJ1-1; d_gene: NA; CDR3nt: TGTGCCAGCAGCCAAGAGACCGGGAACACTGAAGCTTTCTTT; CDR3aa: CASSQETGNTEAFF
abundance: NA; v_gene: TRBV6-1; j_gene: TRBJ2-1; d_gene: TRBD1; CDR3nt: TGTGCCAGCAGTGAAGCCGGGTTAGGGGGCGAGCCGTTCTTC; CDR3aa: CASSEAGLGGEPFF
abundance: once; v_gene: TRBV5-5; j_gene: TRBJ2-5; d_gene: NA; CDR3nt: TGTGCCAGCAGCCCTCCCCACTCGGGGGAGACCCAGTACTTC; CDR3aa: CASSPPHSGETQYF
abundance: NA; v_gene: TRBV25-1; j_gene: TRBJ2-7; d_gene: NA; CDR3nt: TGTGCCAGCAGTGAATATCGGCCAGGGGTTAGGGGGAAGCAGTACTTC; CDR3aa: CASSEYRPGVRGKQYF
abundance: NA; v_gene: TRBV7-6; j_gene: TRBJ1-2; d_gene: NA; CDR3nt: TGTGCCAGCAGCCCCGGGACCCAGGTCCGCTATGGCTACACCTTC; CDR3aa: CASSPGTQVRYGYTF
abundance: NA; v_gene: TRBV5-8; j_gene: TRBJ1-5; d_gene: NA; CDR3nt: TGTGCCAGCAGCTCGAGGACCAGGACAGTCAATCAGCCCCAGCATTTT; CDR3aa: CASSSRTRTVNQPQHF
abundance: NA; v_gene: TRBV18; j_gene: TRBJ1-2; d_gene: NA; CDR3nt: TGTGCCAGCTCACCGAGGGACACTTGGACCTATGGCTACACCTTC; CDR3aa: CASSPRDTWTYGYTF
abundance: NA; v_gene: TRBV11-3; j_gene: TRBJ2-5; d_gene: TRBD2; CDR3nt: TGTGCCAGCAGCTTATATGGCGGGAGGGCACAAGAGACCCAGTACTTC; CDR3aa: CASSLYGGRAQETQYF
abundance: NA; v_gene: TRBV9; j_gene: TRBJ2-2; d_gene: TRBD1; CDR3nt: TGTGCCAGCAGCGCCACAGGGGGAACGAACACCGGGGAGCTGTTTTTT; CDR3aa: CASSATGGTNTGELFF
abundance: NA; v_gene: TRBV19; j_gene: TRBJ1-1; d_gene: TRBD1; CDR3nt: TGTGCCAGTAGTCCGGGACAGGCTATGAACACTGAAGCTTTCTTT; CDR3aa: CASSPGQAMNTEAFF
abundance: NA; v_gene: TRBV11-1; j_gene: TRBJ1-2; d_gene: TRBD1; CDR3nt: TGTGCCAGCAGCGCGGGCCGAAGGACAGGGGGGTATGGCTACACCTTC; CDR3aa: CASSAGRRTGGYGYTF
abundance: NA; v_gene: TRBV7-8; j_gene: TRBJ2-3; d_gene: TRBD2; CDR3nt: TGTGCCAGCAGCACCCGACTAGCGGGAATGGATACGCAGTATTTT; CDR3aa: CASSTRLAGMDTQYF
abundance: NA; v_gene: TRBV4-1; j_gene: TRBJ1-5; d_gene: TRBD1; CDR3nt: TGCGCCAGCAGCCAAGTTGGGACAGGCTATCAGCCCCAGCATTTT; CDR3aa: CASSQVGTGYQPQHF